This TCR beta chain was identified during a study of vaccination and CD4 T cells after COVID-19 (dated by TCRdb to between 2021 and 2022). Background on the whole study: In the convalescent cohort there were six males and four females, among whom were two Hispanic individuals, seven Caucasians, two Asians and one multiracial person. As controls, cultures received a CEFX viral epitope pool (the positive control), an HIV-1 Nef peptide pool (the negative control), or no peptide at all. Post-COVID blood samples were collected from convalescent patients a median of around 100 days after diagnosis, with a range of about 30 to 161 days. Post-vaccine blood samples were obtained a median of approximately 70 days after the second vaccine dose, with a range of roughly 12 to 250 days. For stimulating the cultures, overlapping spike peptide pools were used, derived from SARS-CoV-2 as well as from the common cold coronaviruses HCoV-NL63, HCoV-OC43 and HCoV-229E. The spike-specific CD4+ TCR repertoire was compared before and after mRNA vaccination in over nine COVID-19 convalescent patients and several infection-naive healthy vaccine recipients. Each participant got two doses of either the Pfizer-BioNTech BNT162b2 vaccine (n=8) or the Moderna mRNA-1273 vaccine (n=2). At the TCR clonotype level, an earlier paper using these donors assessed memory CD4+ T cell crossreactivity between SARS-CoV-2 and common cold coronavirus spike proteins.

A distance of 16 bases separates the germline ends of V and J, which lose 4 bases and 10 bases respectively. Including cysteine and phenylalanine, the CDR3 has 13 amino acids. Only CDR3 DNA remains: 39 bases, in frame from the first base. Taken from the germline V gene, the CDR1 and CDR2 loops are MDHEN and SYDVKM. This clonotype is identified as medium-sized (0.01 to 0.1%). Its antigen is unknown. The input lacks base qualities; no much larger clone sits a single base away. The method behind the library was PCR. At the Johns Hopkins FTIC core, DNA from the cultured CD4+ T cells underwent TCR sequencing with the Oncomine TCR Beta short-read assay. The QIAamp micro DNA kit was used to extract genomic DNA from the cultured CD4+ T cells. The Oncomine TCR Beta libraries from cultured CD4+ T cells were pooled using unique dual indexes and then sequenced on an Illumina iSeq 100. Per the source publication's procedure: Non-productive sequences were removed, and CDR3s not starting with C, not ending with F or W, or shorter than 7 amino acids were discarded. The MANAFEST web application identified antigen-specific clonotypes by comparing peptide-stimulated wells against reference wells and other culture wells. An FDR below 0.05, an odds ratio above 5, and a productive frequency above 0.1% in at least two of three replicate wells were required for clones to be considered positive. Clonotypes that were significantly expanded in both SARS-CoV-2 spike wells and at least one common cold coronavirus spike condition were defined as cross-reactive. Using R version 3.6.1, CDR3 homology was evaluated through Levenshtein distances (stringdist) along with unrooted phylogenetic trees (ape). TCRdb reprocessed the public reads (quality trimming at Q25 with fastp, clone calling with MiXCR) and kept in-frame beta chains. Each entry is one CDR3 protein sequence, shown with its most common DNA and genes. TCRdb's processing, not the study's, gives the V and J calls here. The sample table records 2,000 or so distinct CDR3 sequences; 15% of these occur just once. The ten top clones hold about a fifth of the sample.

Overall study results and their limits: In convalescent patients, a median around 84% of post-vaccine SARS-CoV-2-reactive clones were detected only after vaccination, and vaccine-specific priming was suggested by this finding. Nearly all vaccine-specific clones in convalescent patients (304 of 307) were mono-reactive for SARS-CoV-2 spike rather than cross-reactive with common cold coronaviruses. The study included relatively few convalescent patients and did not analyze early timepoints after natural infection. The median count of SARS-CoV-2-reactive clonotypes went up from about 23 after infection to a few dozen after vaccination, although the change was not significant.

The intended sense of this specimen's treatment or condition label: approximately 9-day PBMC culture with coronavirus spike peptide pools or control peptides (ViraFEST assay). CD4+ T cells from unexposed donors were collected before the COVID-19 pandemic (2011-2018). The ViraFEST assay was used in the study, in which antigen-specific T cells were expanded with peptide pools and expanded clonotypes were subsequently identified by TCR sequencing. PBMCs were cultured at under 2.5 million per well in IMDM supplemented with 5% human AB serum and about 9.5 IU/ml IL-2, with approximately 11 ug/ml peptide pools added. On days 3 and 7, half of the culture medium was replaced with fresh IL-2-containing medium. After 10 to 11 days of culture, CD4+ T cells were isolated by negative selection with the EasySep CD4+ T cell isolation kit. As far as cell numbers permitted, CD4+ T cells from unexposed donors were tested for reactivity against SARS-CoV-2 S and N as well as four spike pools from common cold coronaviruses. PBMCs were separated from whole blood using Ficoll-Paque Plus gradient centrifugation and then either used fresh or cryopreserved at -140C. Triplicate wells were generally used for each culture condition. The leukapheresis product for the unexposed donors was obtained through commercial purchase.

The sequenced material came from CD4+ T cells from blood, cultured in vitro. The clonotype was recovered from a human donor in good health. The chain uses TRBV28 and TRBJ1-1, and TRBD1 may be the D gene, going by 5 matching bases. The CDR3: CASSSTPGWRAFF. The nucleotide sequence reads as follows: TGTGCCAGCAGTTCGACTCCAGGGTGGAGAGCTTTCTTT.